This T cell receptor (beta chain) was obtained from a study of control samples from healthy donors and cancer patients (dated by TCRdb to the early 2020s). Library method: the immunoSEQ multiplex PCR assay. This is the immuneACCESS table as TCRdb keeps it, with only in-frame sequences that have V and J called. A part of the clones is gone; compared with another copy, unresolved V genes explain less than half, and the rest is unexplained. The sample profile shows about 84,000 clones; around 83% of them were found once. 11% of the sample comes from the top ten. Spanning cysteine to phenylalanine, the CDR3 consists of 17 amino acids. The sequence is cut down to CDR3 DNA, 51 bases in frame from base 1. CDR1 SGHAT and CDR2 FQNNGV are derived from the germline V gene. V is reduced by 4 bases and J by 0 bases, leaving a spacing of 15 bases between them. A remark on this clone: There is no known antigen for this receptor. No base qualities exist here, and no much larger clone lies one base off it.

The TCR comes from a man aged 60 to 75 with head and neck cancer. Recombination linked TRBV11-2 to TRBJ2-2; too little of a D gene remains to name it. Sequencing input: PBMCs. The CDR3 protein is CASSSPTEFANTGELFF. The nucleotide sequence reads TGTGCCAGCAGCTCCCCGACTGAGTTCGCGAACACCGGGGAGCTGTTTTTT.